Below, one TCR beta chain is given with its context. This record comes from a study of shared clonotypes between healthy human individuals. The protocol was immunoSEQ multiplex PCR, while the TCRdb copy is restricted to in-frame clones and leaves out a portion. The data show under 150,000 clones, about two thirds seen once. J lost 8 bases, V lost 2 bases, and 7 bases had no gene match. The CDR3 runs to 15 residues. CDR1 LNHNV and CDR2 YYDKDF come from the germline V gene (reference sequence). The sequencing sample was made of memory CD8+ T cells sorted from blood. The subset was: CD45RO+ cells pooled with CCR7-negative TemRA cells. V usage is TRBV15 and J usage is TRBJ1-4; TRBD1 agrees at 8 bases. This TCR derives from a woman younger than 45 in good health. The CDR3, as DNA: TGTGCCACCAGCAGATCCGGGACAGGAGGGGAAAAACTGTTTTTT. The encoded protein is CATSRSGTGGEKLFF.